The 7 T cell receptor beta chains listed next were all sequenced from one sample in a study of T-cell memory formation after mild COVID-19. MiXCR, run by TCRdb on the 5' RACE reads, gives a single entry per CDR3 protein. The table records about 190,000 distinct CDR3 sequences, approximately 20% of them present only once. The sample taken for sequencing was PBMCs or a T cell subset sorted from them (not recorded which). The receptors here all came from an adult woman who had mild COVID-19 (a few samples of this study predate the infection). Cell type and time point are not known.

This sequence joins TRBV7-9 and TRBJ2-3, with D perhaps TRBD1 (6 bases). The germline V gene encodes CDR1 SEHNR and CDR2 FQNEAQ (reference sequence). V was clipped by 1 base and J by 1 base, with 9 bases between them. This CDR3 contains 15 residues. The CDR3 spells CASSLGTAGTDTQYF. The CDR3 nucleotides are TGTGCCAGCAGCTTAGGGACAGCTGGCACAGATACGCAGTATTTT.

The sample holds many counts of this clonotype. This chain links TRBV7-3 with TRBJ2-3; D call uncertain. The V end lost 5 bases, the J end lost 2 bases, and 5 bases lay between the germline ends. The CDR3 has 12 amino acids. Germline CDR1 and CDR2: SGHTA and FQGTGA. CDR3 protein: CASSPFTDTQYF. CDR3 bases: TGTGCCAGCAGCCCCTTCACAGATACGCAGTATTTT.

About this clonotype: The DNA is left out, because the CDR3 cannot be placed on it with certainty; the CDR3 is given as TCRdb lists it. The V gene is TRBV20-1, the J gene TRBJ2-2. Germline V gene lookup returns CDR1 DFQATT and CDR2 SNEGSKA (reference sequence). Ends included, the CDR3 has 14 residues. CDR3 loop: CSARDLQSGELFFF.

This sequence joins TRBV12-3 or TRBV12-4 and TRBJ2-7; 13 bases fit TRBD2. V shed 6 bases and J 1 base; nucleotides not matched to a gene: 3. CDR3 length equals 15 residues. The CDR3: CASRETSGRSYEQYF. In DNA, the CDR3 is TGTGCCAGCAGGGAGACTAGCGGGAGGTCCTACGAGCAGTACTTC.

The genes are TRBV7-3 and TRBJ2-2; 7 bases fit TRBD2. The CDR3 is made up of 17 amino acids. V was pared by 5 bases and J by 5 bases, with 14 bases of the junction left unmatched. In germline, CDR1 is SGHTA, CDR2 FQGTGA. The DNA of the CDR3 is TGTGCCAGCAGCCCCTCTCGGGCGGGAGTGAGGACCGGGGAGCTGTTTTTT. Its protein is CASSPSRAGVRTGELFF.

The CDR3 coding sequence is TGTGCCAGCAATATCTTGGCAGATACGCAGTATTTT. Protein sequence: CASNILADTQYF. V usage is TRBV2 and J usage is TRBJ2-3; the D is unclear. The CDR3 sequence is 12 residues long. Trimming cost V 7 bases and J 4 bases, with 9 bases left between them. Germline CDR1 is SNHLY and CDR2 is FYNNEI.

This clonotype was detected only a few times. The genes are TRBV15 and TRBJ2-3, with TRBD2 matching 8 bases. Germline-derived CDR1 and CDR2 are LNHNV and YYDKDF (reference sequence). The V segment lost 2 bases and the J segment 4 bases; nucleotides outside the gene matches: 8. The CDR3 totals 16 residues. The CDR3: CATSRRDSGVSDTQYF. In nucleotides, the CDR3 is TGTGCCACCAGCAGAAGGGATAGCGGGGTGTCAGATACGCAGTATTTT.